This T cell receptor beta chain was observed in a study of blood T cell repertoires in COVID-19. The authors' processing: It was from reference gene primer amplification that nucleated cell counts were estimated. The assay was immunoSEQ multiplex PCR, and TCRdb's table has in-frame clones only and misses some. From that table come the V and J calls and clone size; the DNA was used to work out D and trimming. Of fewer than 200,000 clones detected, 83% appear once; the ten largest clones hold approximately 2%. V dropped 3 bases and J dropped 5; count of bases not matched to a gene: 15. Germline V gives CDR1 LNHDA, CDR2 SQIVND (reference sequence). The CDR3 runs 17 residues.

The chain has TRBV19 and TRBJ2-7; 8 positions agree with TRBD1. The clonotype comes from a woman aged 80 or older with acute or convalescent COVID-19. The sequenced material came from peripheral blood. This CDR3 reads CASSISPSMTGAHEQYF. For the CDR3, the DNA is TGTGCCAGTAGTATTTCCCCATCTATGACAGGGGCCCACGAGCAGTACTTC.